The clone carrying this T cell receptor beta chain was counted once. CDR3 length equals 14 residues. V lost 4 bases to trimming and J lost 5 bases; unmatched junction nucleotides: 7. Germline lookup yields CDR1 SGHNT and CDR2 YYREEE (reference sequence). This record belongs to a study of blood T cell repertoires in COVID-19. Turning to the study itself: Both acute and convalescent COVID-19 samples were obtained from the United States, Italy and Spain. Nucleic acid was either cDNA or gDNA, and it came from T cells, B-cell-depleted T cells, or PBMCs.

Methods used by the authors: Using reference gene primer amplification, nucleated cell counts were estimated. The assay was immunoSEQ multiplex PCR, and TCRdb's table has in-frame clones only and misses some. V, J and clone size are those of that table, while D and trimming were read from the DNA. The sample lists tens of thousands of clones, 90% seen once, with around 2.5% in the top ten. Source material: peripheral blood. V gene TRBV5-4 combines with J gene TRBJ2-5, with 8 bases lining up with TRBD1. This receptor was taken from a human donor in a cohort sampled during active COVID-19. CDR3 loop: CASSPTGGYETQYF. In nucleotides, the CDR3 is TGTGCCAGCAGCCCCACAGGGGGATACGAGACCCAGTACTTC. Together with reference TRBV5-4 and TRBJ2-5, the CDR3 gives the full variable domain: ETGVTQSPTHLIKTRGQQVTLRCSSQSGHNTVSWYQQALGQGPQFIFQYYREEENGRGNFPPRFSGLQFPNYSSELNVNALELDDSALYLCASSPTGGYETQYFGPGTRLLVL.